These 27 T cell receptor beta chains originate from one sample sequenced in a study of early T cells in non-severe SARS-CoV-2 infection (dated by TCRdb to 2020 to 2022). Library prep was done by 5' RACE. Sequenced using a NextSeq 500. The public reads were quality trimmed at Q25 with fastp and then assembled into clones with MiXCR by TCRdb, keeping productive beta chains. Each record represents a unique CDR3 protein, reported with the most common genes and DNA among its rows. Within this sample are about 69,000 distinct CDR3 sequences, with roughly 13% of them counted one time only. The ten top clones hold 11% to 15% of the sample. Specimen: whole blood. The receptor source for this set is an adult who was a healthcare worker with PCR-confirmed SARS-CoV-2 infection or an uninfected control (not recorded which).

There are a few counts of this clonotype. The chain employs TRBV30 and TRBJ2-7; TRBD1 agrees at 7 bases. Trimming took 1 base from V and 2 from J; bases not matched to a gene: 5. Germline-derived CDR1 and CDR2 are GTSNPN and SVGIG (reference sequence). This CDR3 is 14 amino acids long. CDR3 region: CAWSAGTVPYEQYF. The CDR3 DNA reads as TGTGCCTGGAGTGCCGGGACAGTCCCCTACGAGCAGTACTTC.

The chain carries TRBV7-9 and TRBJ1-1; no definite D call. The CDR3 is 13 residues long. CDR1 and CDR2 from the germline V gene are SEHNR and FQNEAQ (reference sequence). Trimming took 5 bases from V and 0 from J, leaving 7 bases between them. The CDR3 loop reads CASSKEVNTEAFF. The DNA of the CDR3 is TGTGCCAGCAGCAAGGAAGTGAACACTGAAGCTTTCTTT.

V and J are TRBV29-1 and TRBJ1-1; no reliable D call. Germline-derived CDR1 and CDR2 are SQVTM and ANQGSEA. V was cut by 6 bases and J by 1 base, with 12 bases left in between. The CDR3 runs to 13 residues. The CDR3 DNA reads as TGCAGCGTGGTCAGGACCACGAACACTGAAGCTTTCTTT. This translates into CSVVRTTNTEAFF.

The sample holds many counts of this clonotype. This chain uses TRBV7-6 with TRBJ2-5; D call uncertain. The CDR3 has 13 residues. The V gene's germline CDR1 is SGHVS and CDR2 FNYEAQ. V lost 1 base and J 11 bases, leaving 14 bases between the germline ends. In DNA form, the CDR3 reads TGTGCCAGCAGCTTAGGTGGCAGGTCTCGGCAGTACTTC. It specifies CASSLGGRSRQYF. The full variable domain, in which reference TRBV7-6 and TRBJ2-5 provide the parts outside the CDR3, is GAGVSQSPRYKVTKRGQDVALRCDPISGHVSLYWYRQALGQGPEFLTYFNYEAQQDKSGLPNDRFSAERPEGSISTLTIQRTEQRDSAMYRCASSLGGRSRQYFGPGTRLLVL.

This clonotype was counted between two and nine times. This chain uses TRBV6-4 with TRBJ2-7, with 8 bases aligning to TRBD2. This CDR3 spans 17 amino acids. From germline, CDR1 is MRHNA and CDR2 SNTAGT. V was pared by 4 bases and J by 2 bases, with 13 bases of the junction left unmatched. CDR3 residues: CASSALPFRLAPYEQYF. DNA of the CDR3: TGTGCCAGCAGTGCCCTACCCTTCCGACTAGCGCCCTACGAGCAGTACTTC.

The chain is built from TRBV5-5 and TRBJ2-7, with 7 bases identical to TRBD1. The CDR3 has 14 amino acids. The V and J ends lost 4 bases and 0 bases, in that order; junction bases with no gene match: 4. The germline gives CDR1 SGHKS, CDR2 YYEKEE (reference sequence). CDR3 sequence (DNA): TGTGCCAGCAGCGGACAGGCCGACTCCTACGAGCAGTACTTC. Protein sequence: CASSGQADSYEQYF.

The chain recombines TRBV29-1 with TRBJ1-4; D call uncertain. Germline CDR1 and CDR2: SQVTM and ANQGSEA. This CDR3 has 11 residues. Trimming stripped 6 bases from V and 4 bases from J, with 6 bases between. The CDR3 bases are TGCAGCGTGAAAATTAATGAAAAACTGTTTTTT. Translation: CSVKINEKLFF.

The chain joins TRBV5-4 to TRBJ1-1; D not resolved. Trimming took 4 bases from V and 8 from J, leaving 18 bases between them. Germline CDR1 and CDR2: SGHNT and YYREEE (reference sequence). The CDR3 extends over 14 amino acids. This CDR3 is CASSRPTPPGEAFF. The CDR3, as DNA: TGTGCCAGCAGCCGACCGACTCCTCCTGGCGAAGCTTTCTTT.

The table lists this clonotype with a few counts. The rearrangement uses TRBV7-2 and TRBJ1-6, with D unclear. CDR1 is SGHTA and CDR2 is FQGNSA in the germline V gene. Trimming took off 5 bases at V and 8 bases at J, with 10 bases between the two ends. This CDR3 has 13 residues. The CDR3 DNA follows: TGTGCCAGCAGCACAAACGGGGATTCACCCCTCCACTTT. Residues: CASSTNGDSPLHF.

This clonotype was picked up a small number of times. This chain uses TRBV5-1 with TRBJ2-3, with 10 bases aligning to TRBD1. The CDR3 runs 14 residues. After removal of 4 bases from V and 9 bases from J, the junction contained 8 bases not matched to a gene. CDR1 is SGHRS, CDR2 YFSETQ, per germline. CDR3 loop: CASSPGTGEWTQYF. CDR3 coding DNA: TGCGCCAGCAGCCCGGGGACAGGGGAGTGGACGCAGTATTTT.

This clonotype was seen many times. Its ends do not fully match the called genes, so a read error is possible. V gene TRBV12-3 or TRBV12-4 combines with J gene TRBJ2-4; D possibly corresponds to TRBD1 (5 bases). This CDR3 contains 14 residues. CDR3 sequence (DNA): TGTGCCAGCAGTTTGCGCAGGGCGGATTCGCTTCAGCACTTC. It translates to CASSLRRADSLQHF.

This clonotype was observed many times. This rearrangement joins TRBV30 to TRBJ1-2, with TRBD1 matching 8 bases. The CDR3 consists of 15 residues. Germline CDR1 reads GTSNPN; CDR2 reads SVGIG (reference sequence). Unmatched junction bases numbered 5, after V lost 2 bases and J lost 0 bases. CDR3 residues: CAWSQQGVANYGYTF. In DNA, the CDR3 is TGTGCCTGGAGTCAACAGGGGGTAGCTAACTATGGCTACACCTTC. Supplemented by reference TRBV30 and TRBJ1-2, the full variable domain reads SQTIHQWPATLVQPVGSPLSLECTVEGTSNPNLYWYRQAAGRGLQLLFYSVGIGQISSEVPQNLSASRPQDRQFILSSKKLLLSDSGFYLCAWSQQGVANYGYTFGSGTRLTVV.

At least ten counts were recorded for this clonotype. V is TRBV20-1 and J is TRBJ2-7; tentatively, D is TRBD1 or TRBD2 (5 bases each). V lost 0 bases to trimming and J lost 7 bases, with 19 bases between them. The CDR3 consists of 15 residues. Germline V lookup: CDR1 DFQATT, CDR2 SNEGSKA (reference sequence). CDR3 loop: CSARDARVSSGEQYF. The CDR3 nucleotides read TGCAGTGCTAGAGATGCCAGGGTCTCCTCGGGGGAGCAGTACTTC.

This clonotype was found many times. J is TRBJ1-1 and V is TRBV4-3, with a possible D match to TRBD1 (6 bases). From germline, CDR1 is LGHNA and CDR2 YSLEER. The ends were cut back, 0 bases at V and 3 bases at J, with 17 bases in the middle. This CDR3 has 17 residues. CDR3 region: CASSQDSQGPPYTEAFF. The CDR3 DNA follows: TGCGCCAGCAGCCAAGATTCCCAGGGGCCCCCTTACACTGAAGCTTTCTTT.

This clonotype occurred many times. The chain recombines TRBV3-1 with TRBJ1-2; D call uncertain. Trimming stripped 0 bases from V and 4 bases from J, with 18 bases between. The germline V gene encodes CDR1 LGHDT and CDR2 YNNKEL (reference sequence). The CDR3 is 17 amino acids. CDR3 loop: CASSQDSADKAFYGYTF. The CDR3 nucleotides are TGTGCCAGCAGCCAAGATTCGGCAGACAAGGCTTTCTATGGCTACACCTTC.

The V gene is TRBV2, the J gene TRBJ2-7; D call uncertain. V lost 2 bases to trimming and J lost 6 bases, with 11 bases between them. The CDR3 is 13 amino acids. In germline, CDR1 is SNHLY, CDR2 FYNNEI. The CDR3 loop reads CASSEYGDGEQYF. The CDR3 DNA sequence: TGTGCCAGCAGTGAATATGGGGATGGCGAGCAGTACTTC.

This clonotype was recorded many times. The chain has TRBV20-1 and TRBJ2-5; D is possibly TRBD2 (6 bases). Per germline, CDR1 DFQATT and CDR2 SNEGSKA (reference sequence). Between the trimmed V and J ends, which lost 6 bases and 6 bases, there was a span of 17 bases. The CDR3 length is 13 residues. The CDR3 loop reads CSATISAGKTQYF. The CDR3 coding sequence is TGCAGTGCGACAATTAGCGCGGGGAAGACCCAGTACTTC.

The genes are TRBV29-1 and TRBJ2-1; 7 nucleotides match TRBD1. The CDR3 runs to 13 residues. Germline V gene lookup returns CDR1 SQVTM and CDR2 ANQGSEA. The CDR3 loop is CSVRDSLGNEQFF. The DNA of the CDR3 is TGCAGTGTCCGGGACAGCCTTGGGAATGAGCAGTTCTTC.

The chain couples TRBV20-1 to TRBJ1-1; D might be TRBD1 (5 bases). Between the trimmed V and J ends, which lost 1 base and 1 base, there was a span of 10 bases. This CDR3 has 14 amino acids. Per germline, CDR1 DFQATT and CDR2 SNEGSKA (reference sequence). The chain's CDR3 is CSARAGHRNTEAFF. DNA for the CDR3: TGCAGTGCTAGAGCTGGACACCGGAACACTGAAGCTTTCTTT.

This clonotype was seen a handful of times. The gene calls are TRBV3-1 and TRBJ2-7; the D call may be TRBD1 or TRBD2 (6 bases each). The CDR3 contains 15 residues. V was shortened by 1 base and J by 2 bases, with 12 bases between the two germline ends. Germline assignment: CDR1 LGHDT and CDR2 YNNKEL (reference sequence). The chain's CDR3 is CASSQVGGQAYEQYF. CDR3 DNA sequence: TGTGCCAGCAGCCAAGTAGGGGGGCAGGCCTACGAGCAGTACTTC.

This clonotype was seen ten or more times. This sequence joins TRBV5-5 and TRBJ1-5, with a possible D match to TRBD1 (5 bases). Per the germline V gene, CDR1 is SGHKS and CDR2 is YYEKEE (reference sequence). V gave up 0 bases and J gave up 5 bases, with 15 bases separating them. This CDR3 comprises 16 residues. CDR3 coding DNA: TGTGCCAGCAGCTTGGGCGCAGGGCTAAGAGATCAGCCCCAGCATTTT. The encoded protein is CASSLGAGLRDQPQHF.

Concerning this clonotype: A read error is possible here, since a much larger clone lies one base away. The V gene is TRBV28, the J gene TRBJ1-1, with D possibly TRBD1 on 6 matching bases. Trimming pared 8 bases from V and 5 bases from J, leaving 18 bases between. CDR3 length: 14 amino acids. In germline, CDR1 is MDHEN, CDR2 SYDVKM. CDR3 amino acids: CASLRGARKTEAFF. The CDR3 nucleotides are TGTGCCAGCCTGCGGGGGGCGCGAAAAACTGAAGCTTTCTTT.

The table lists this clonotype with a few counts. The chain links TRBV30 to TRBJ1-1; D is undetermined. CDR3 length: 13 residues. V was pared by 2 bases and J by 1 base, with 8 bases between. Germline V gene data show CDR1 as GTSNPN and CDR2 as SVGIG (reference sequence). The CDR3 coding sequence is TGTGCCTGGAGTACTTCACAGAACACTGAAGCTTTCTTT. This gives the protein CAWSTSQNTEAFF.

J is TRBJ2-6 and V is TRBV9; D not certain. Looked up from germline, CDR1 is SGDLS and CDR2 is YYNGEE. Trimming cost V 3 bases and J 0 bases, with 10 bases left between them. The CDR3 is 16 amino acids. The CDR3 region is CASSATTNSGANVLTF. The CDR3 DNA reads TGTGCCAGCAGCGCAACCACCAACTCTGGGGCCAACGTCCTGACTTTC.

The chain uses TRBV9 and TRBJ2-2; 7 positions match TRBD1. This CDR3 spans 14 amino acids. Germline loops: CDR1 SGDLS, CDR2 YYNGEE. V lost 3 bases to trimming and J lost 4 bases; unmatched junction nucleotides: 3. The CDR3 loop is CASSANRGTGELFF. CDR3 sequence (DNA): TGTGCCAGCAGCGCGAACAGGGGCACCGGGGAGCTGTTTTTT.

This clonotype was counted ten times or more. The genes are TRBV3-1 and TRBJ1-2; D not resolved. The germline V and J ends were trimmed by 3 bases and 4 bases, with 9 bases remaining between them. This CDR3 has 13 amino acids. Germline V gives CDR1 LGHDT, CDR2 YNNKEL (reference sequence). CDR3 sequence: CASSHLRTYGYTF. As DNA, the CDR3 is TGTGCCAGCAGCCACTTGAGAACCTATGGCTACACCTTC. Combining the CDR3 with reference TRBV3-1 and TRBJ1-2 gives the whole variable domain DTAVSQTPKYLVTQMGNDKSIKCEQNLGHDTMYWYKQDSKKFLKIMFSYNNKELIINETVPNRFSPKSPDKAHLNLHINSLELGDSAVYFCASSHLRTYGYTFGSGTRLTVV.

This clonotype was detected a few times. The V and J genes are TRBV6-2 or TRBV6-3 and TRBJ2-3; no definite D call. This CDR3 comprises 13 residues. Per the germline V gene, CDR1 is MNHEY and CDR2 is SVGEGT. Trimming pared 6 bases from V and 7 bases from J, leaving 14 bases between. For the CDR3, the DNA is TGTGCCAGCAGACCTGGACCCGGCAATACGCAGTATTTT. As protein: CASRPGPGNTQYF.